This TCR beta chain was identified during a study of cytomegalovirus exposure and HLA in healthy donors. Study results and caveats: Reported results showed that the classifier diagnosed cytomegalovirus status with high specificity and sensitivity. Confirmation in vitro established that three CMV-associated chains were specific for CMV antigens. The study flagged about 150 TCR beta chains as cytomegalovirus-associated.

V dropped 4 bases and J dropped 1 base, with 11 bases sitting between them. Per germline, CDR1 SGDLS and CDR2 YYNGEE. This CDR3 contains 14 residues. Measured with immunoSEQ multiplex PCR; TCRdb has only the in-frame clones, and not every one. The sample yields under 200,000 clones, 70% to 90% seen once. In regard to this clone: Its antigen is unknown.

The sequencing input was PBMCs. The chain is built from TRBV9 and TRBJ1-1; D ambiguous. The origin of this receptor is a young woman in good health and CMV-seronegative. For the CDR3, the DNA is TGTGCCAGCAGCCCGTGGGCGCAGAACACTGAAGCTTTCTTT. The encoded protein is CASSPWAQNTEAFF.